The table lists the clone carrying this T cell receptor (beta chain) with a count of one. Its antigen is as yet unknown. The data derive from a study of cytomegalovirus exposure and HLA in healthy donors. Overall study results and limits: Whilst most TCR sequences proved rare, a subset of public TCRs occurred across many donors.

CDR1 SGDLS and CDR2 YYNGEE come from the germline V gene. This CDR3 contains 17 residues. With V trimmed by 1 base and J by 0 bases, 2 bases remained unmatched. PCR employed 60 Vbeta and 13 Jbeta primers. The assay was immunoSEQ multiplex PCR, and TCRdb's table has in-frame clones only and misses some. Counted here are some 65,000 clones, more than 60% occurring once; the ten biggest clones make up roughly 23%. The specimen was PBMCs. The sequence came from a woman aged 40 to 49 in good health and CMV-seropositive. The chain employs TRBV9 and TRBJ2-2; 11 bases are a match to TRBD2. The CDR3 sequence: CASSVLAGGANTGELFF. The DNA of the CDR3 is TGTGCCAGCAGCGTACTAGCGGGGGGCGCGAACACCGGGGAGCTGTTTTTT.